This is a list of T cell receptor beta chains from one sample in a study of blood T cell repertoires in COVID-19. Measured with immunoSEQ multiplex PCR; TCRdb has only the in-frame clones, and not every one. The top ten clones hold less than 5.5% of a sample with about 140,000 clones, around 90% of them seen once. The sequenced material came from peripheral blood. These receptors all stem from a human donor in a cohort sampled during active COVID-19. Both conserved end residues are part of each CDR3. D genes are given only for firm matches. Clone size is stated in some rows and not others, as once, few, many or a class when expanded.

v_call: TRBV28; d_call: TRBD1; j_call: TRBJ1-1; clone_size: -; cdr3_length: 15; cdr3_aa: CASSARTGRKTEAFF; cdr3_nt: TGTGCCAGCAGTGCCCGGACAGGGAGAAAAACTGAAGCTTTCTTT
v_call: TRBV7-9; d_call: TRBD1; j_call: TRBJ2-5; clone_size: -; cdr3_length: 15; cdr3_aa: CASSLGGTGQETQYF; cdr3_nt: TGTGCCAGCAGCTTAGGTGGGACAGGCCAAGAGACCCAGTACTTC
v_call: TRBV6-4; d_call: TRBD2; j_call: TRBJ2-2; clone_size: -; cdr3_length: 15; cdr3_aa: CASSDDGGDTGELFF; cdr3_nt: TGTGCCAGCAGTGACGACGGGGGGGACACCGGGGAGCTGTTTTTT
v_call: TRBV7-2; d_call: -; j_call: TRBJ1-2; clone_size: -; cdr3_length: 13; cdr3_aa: CASSLAGDYGYTF; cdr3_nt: TGTGCCAGCAGCTTGGCAGGGGACTATGGCTACACCTTC
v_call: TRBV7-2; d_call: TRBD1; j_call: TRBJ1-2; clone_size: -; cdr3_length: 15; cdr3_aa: CASSSRQGALGGYTF; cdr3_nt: TGTGCCAGCAGCTCGCGACAGGGGGCTTTAGGTGGCTACACCTTC
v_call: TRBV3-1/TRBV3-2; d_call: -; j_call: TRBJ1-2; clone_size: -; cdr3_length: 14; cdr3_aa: CASSPPDSHYGYTF; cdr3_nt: TGTGCCAGCAGTCCTCCGGACAGTCACTATGGCTACACCTTC
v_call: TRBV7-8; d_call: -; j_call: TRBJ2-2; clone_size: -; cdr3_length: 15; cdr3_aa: CASSFNEQYTGELFF; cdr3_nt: TGTGCCAGCAGCTTTAACGAACAATACACCGGGGAGCTGTTTTTT
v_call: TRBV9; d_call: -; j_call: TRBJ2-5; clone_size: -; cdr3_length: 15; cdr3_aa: CASSVATGFQETQYF; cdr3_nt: TGTGCCAGCAGCGTAGCTACGGGTTTTCAAGAGACCCAGTACTTC
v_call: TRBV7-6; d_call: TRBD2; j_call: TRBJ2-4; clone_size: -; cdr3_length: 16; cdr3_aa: CASSQLAGGAKNIQYF; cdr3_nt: TGTGCCAGCAGCCAACTAGCGGGGGGAGCCAAAAACATTCAGTACTTC
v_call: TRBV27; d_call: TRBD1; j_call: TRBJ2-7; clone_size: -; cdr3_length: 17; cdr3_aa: CASSLYPHSDRAYEQYF; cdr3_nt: TGTGCCAGCAGTTTATATCCCCATTCGGACAGGGCCTACGAGCAGTACTTC
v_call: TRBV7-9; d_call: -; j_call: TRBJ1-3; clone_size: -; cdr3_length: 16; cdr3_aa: CASLLGGDFTGNTIYF; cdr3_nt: TGTGCCAGCCTCCTGGGGGGGGATTTTACTGGAAACACCATATATTTT
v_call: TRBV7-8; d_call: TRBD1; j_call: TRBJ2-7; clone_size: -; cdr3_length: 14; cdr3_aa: CASSPRDSLYEQYF; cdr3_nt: TGTGCCAGCAGCCCCCGGGACAGCCTCTACGAGCAGTACTTC
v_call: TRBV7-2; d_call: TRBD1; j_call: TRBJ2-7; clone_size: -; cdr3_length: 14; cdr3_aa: CASSLPGTVNEQYF; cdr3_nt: TGTGCCAGCAGCCTTCCCGGGACAGTGAACGAGCAGTACTTC
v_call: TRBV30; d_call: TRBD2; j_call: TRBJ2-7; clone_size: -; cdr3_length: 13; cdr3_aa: CAWSVRLAYEQYF; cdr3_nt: TGTGCCTGGAGTGTCAGACTAGCGTACGAGCAGTACTTC
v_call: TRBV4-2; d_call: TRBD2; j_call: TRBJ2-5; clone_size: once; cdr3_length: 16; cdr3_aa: CASSQGGGKDEGTQYF; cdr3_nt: TGTGCCAGCAGCCAAGGGGGGGGGAAGGACGAAGGGACCCAGTACTTC
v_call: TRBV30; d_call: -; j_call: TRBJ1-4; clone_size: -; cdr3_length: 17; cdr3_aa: CAWNTPGSLSTNEKLFF; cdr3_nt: TGTGCCTGGAACACCCCGGGATCTTTATCAACTAATGAAAAACTGTTTTTT
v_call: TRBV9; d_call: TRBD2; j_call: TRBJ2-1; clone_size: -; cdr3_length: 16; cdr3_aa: CASSGTSGRAFNEQFF; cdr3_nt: TGTGCCAGCAGCGGGACTAGCGGGAGGGCCTTCAATGAGCAGTTCTTC
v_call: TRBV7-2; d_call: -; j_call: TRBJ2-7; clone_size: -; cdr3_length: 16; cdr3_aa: CASSNSRDLPPYEQYF; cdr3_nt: TGTGCCAGCAGCAACTCCCGGGACTTGCCTCCCTACGAGCAGTACTTC
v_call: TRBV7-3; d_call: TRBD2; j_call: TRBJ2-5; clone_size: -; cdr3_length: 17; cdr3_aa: CASSPGTSGRLEETQYF; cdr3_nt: TGTGCCAGCAGCCCTGGGACTAGCGGGAGACTTGAAGAGACCCAGTACTTC
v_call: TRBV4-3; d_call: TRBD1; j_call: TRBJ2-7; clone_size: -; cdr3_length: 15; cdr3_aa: CASSPGTGGSYEQYF; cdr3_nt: TGCGCCAGCAGCCCCGGGACAGGGGGCTCCTACGAGCAGTACTTC
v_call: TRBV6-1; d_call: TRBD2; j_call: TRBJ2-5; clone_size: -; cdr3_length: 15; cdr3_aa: CASSDQLAGKETQYF; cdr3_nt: TGTGCCAGCAGTGACCAACTAGCGGGTAAAGAGACCCAGTACTTC
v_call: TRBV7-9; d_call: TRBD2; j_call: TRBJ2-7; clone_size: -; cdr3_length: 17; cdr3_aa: CASSSAPRASGSYEQYF; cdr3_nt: TGTGCCAGCAGTTCGGCCCCCCGGGCTAGCGGTTCCTACGAGCAGTACTTC
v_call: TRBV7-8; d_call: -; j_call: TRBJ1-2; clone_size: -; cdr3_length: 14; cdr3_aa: CASSLGQANYGYTF; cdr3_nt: TGTGCCAGCAGCTTAGGACAGGCTAACTATGGCTACACCTTC
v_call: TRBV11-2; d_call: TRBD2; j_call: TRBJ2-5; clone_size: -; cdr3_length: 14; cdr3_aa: CASARVAGRQTQYF; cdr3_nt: TGTGCCAGCGCCCGGGTAGCGGGTCGGCAGACCCAGTACTTC
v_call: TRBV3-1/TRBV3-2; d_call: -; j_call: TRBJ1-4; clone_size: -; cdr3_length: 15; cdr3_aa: CASSQSPGEGEKLFF; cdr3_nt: TGTGCCAGCAGCCAATCCCCGGGAGAGGGTGAAAAACTGTTTTTT
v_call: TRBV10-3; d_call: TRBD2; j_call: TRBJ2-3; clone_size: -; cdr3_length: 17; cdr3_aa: CAIITIFGLAGRDTQYF; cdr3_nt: TGTGCCATCATTACCATCTTCGGACTAGCGGGAAGAGATACGCAGTATTTT
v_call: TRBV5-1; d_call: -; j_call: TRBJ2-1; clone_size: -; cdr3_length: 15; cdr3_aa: CASSSTTDSYNEQFF; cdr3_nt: TGCGCCAGCAGCTCCACGACAGACTCCTACAATGAGCAGTTCTTC
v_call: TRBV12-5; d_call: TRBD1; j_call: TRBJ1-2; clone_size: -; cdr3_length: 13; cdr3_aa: CASGLETGTAYTF; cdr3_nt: TGTGCTAGTGGTTTGGAGACAGGGACGGCCTACACCTTC